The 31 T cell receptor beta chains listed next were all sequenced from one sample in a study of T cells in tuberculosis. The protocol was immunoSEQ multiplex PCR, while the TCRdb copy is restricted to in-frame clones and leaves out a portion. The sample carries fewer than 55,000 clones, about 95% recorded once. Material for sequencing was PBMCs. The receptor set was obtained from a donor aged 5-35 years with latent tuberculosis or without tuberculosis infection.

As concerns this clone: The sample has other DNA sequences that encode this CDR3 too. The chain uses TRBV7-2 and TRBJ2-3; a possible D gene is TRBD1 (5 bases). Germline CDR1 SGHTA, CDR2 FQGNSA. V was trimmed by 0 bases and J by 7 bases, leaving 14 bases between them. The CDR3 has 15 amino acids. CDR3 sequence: CASSLATPTEHTQYF. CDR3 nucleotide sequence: TGTGCCAGCAGCTTAGCAACCCCGACAGAGCATACGCAGTATTTT.

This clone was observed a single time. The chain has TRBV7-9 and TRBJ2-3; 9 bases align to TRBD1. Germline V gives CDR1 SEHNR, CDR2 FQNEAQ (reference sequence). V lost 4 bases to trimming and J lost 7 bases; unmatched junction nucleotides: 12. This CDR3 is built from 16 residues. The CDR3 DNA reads TGTGCCAGCAGCTCCGGCCGGGACAGGGCTAGTCATACGCAGTATTTT. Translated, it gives CASSSGRDRASHTQYF.

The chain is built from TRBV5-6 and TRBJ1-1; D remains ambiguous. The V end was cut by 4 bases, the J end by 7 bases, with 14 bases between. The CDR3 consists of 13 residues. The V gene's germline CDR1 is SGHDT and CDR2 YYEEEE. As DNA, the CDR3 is TGTGCCAGCAGCATCCCCATGCGGGGTGAAGCTTTCTTT. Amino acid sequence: CASSIPMRGEAFF.

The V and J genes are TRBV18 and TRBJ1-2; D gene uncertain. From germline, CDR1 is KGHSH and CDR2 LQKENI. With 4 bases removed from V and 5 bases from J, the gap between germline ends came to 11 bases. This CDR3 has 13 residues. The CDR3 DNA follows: TGTGCCAGCTCACGTCTCGGGAAATATGGCTACACCTTC. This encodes CASSRLGKYGYTF.

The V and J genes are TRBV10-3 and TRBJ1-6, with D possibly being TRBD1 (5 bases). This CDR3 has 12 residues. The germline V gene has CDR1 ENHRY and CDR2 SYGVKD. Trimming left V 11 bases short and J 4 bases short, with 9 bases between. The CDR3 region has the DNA TGTGCCGCCAGGGATTATAATTCACCCCTCCACTTT. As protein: CAARDYNSPLHF.

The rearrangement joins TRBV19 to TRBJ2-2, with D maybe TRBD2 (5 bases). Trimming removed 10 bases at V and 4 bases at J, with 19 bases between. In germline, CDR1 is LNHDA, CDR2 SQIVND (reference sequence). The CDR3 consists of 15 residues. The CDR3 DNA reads TGTGCCACCAAAAGCGGACCTGACGCCACCGGGGAGCTGTTTTTT. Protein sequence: CATKSGPDATGELFF.

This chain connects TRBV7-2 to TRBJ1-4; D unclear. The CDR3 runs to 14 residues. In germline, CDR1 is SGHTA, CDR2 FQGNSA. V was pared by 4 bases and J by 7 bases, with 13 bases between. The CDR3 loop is CASSSYPGSEKLFF. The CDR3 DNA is TGTGCCAGCAGCTCGTATCCTGGTAGTGAAAAACTGTTTTTT.

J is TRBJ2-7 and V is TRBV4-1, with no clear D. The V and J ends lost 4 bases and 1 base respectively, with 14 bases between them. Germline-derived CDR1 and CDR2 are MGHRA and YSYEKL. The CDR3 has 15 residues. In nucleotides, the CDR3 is TGCGCCAGCAGCCTATCCCTGGCAATTTCCTACGAGCAGTACTTC. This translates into CASSLSLAISYEQYF.

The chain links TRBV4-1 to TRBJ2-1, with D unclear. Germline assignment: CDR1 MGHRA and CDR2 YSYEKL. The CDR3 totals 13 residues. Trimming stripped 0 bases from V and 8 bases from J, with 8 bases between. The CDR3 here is CASSQERGDEQFF. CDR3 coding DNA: TGCGCCAGCAGCCAAGAGAGAGGCGATGAGCAGTTCTTC.

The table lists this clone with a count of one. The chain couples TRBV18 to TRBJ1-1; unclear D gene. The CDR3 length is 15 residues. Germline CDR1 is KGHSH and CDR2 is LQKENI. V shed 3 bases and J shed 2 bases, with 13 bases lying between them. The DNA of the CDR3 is TGTGCCAGCTCACCCCGGTCCCAATCAAACACTGAAGCTTTCTTT. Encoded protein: CASSPRSQSNTEAFF. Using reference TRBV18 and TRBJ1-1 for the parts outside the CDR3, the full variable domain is NAGVMQNPRHLVRRRGQEARLRCSPMKGHSHVYWYRQLPEEGLKFMVYLQKENIIDESGMPKERFSAEFPKEGPSILRIQQVVRGDSAAYFCASSPRSQSNTEAFFGQGTRLTVV.

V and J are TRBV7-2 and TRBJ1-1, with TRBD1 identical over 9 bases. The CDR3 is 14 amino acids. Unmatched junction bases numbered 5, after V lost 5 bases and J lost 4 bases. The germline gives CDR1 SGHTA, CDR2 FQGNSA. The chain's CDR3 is CASSRTGEGTEAFF. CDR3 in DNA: TGTGCCAGCAGCCGGACAGGGGAGGGCACTGAAGCTTTCTTT.

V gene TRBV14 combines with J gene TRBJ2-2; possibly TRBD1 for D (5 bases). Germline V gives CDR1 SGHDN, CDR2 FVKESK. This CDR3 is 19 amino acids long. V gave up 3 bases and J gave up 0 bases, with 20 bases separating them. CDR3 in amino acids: CASSHTMVLRQSNTGELFF. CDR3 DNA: TGTGCCAGCAGCCATACGATGGTTTTAAGACAGTCGAACACCGGGGAGCTGTTTTTT.

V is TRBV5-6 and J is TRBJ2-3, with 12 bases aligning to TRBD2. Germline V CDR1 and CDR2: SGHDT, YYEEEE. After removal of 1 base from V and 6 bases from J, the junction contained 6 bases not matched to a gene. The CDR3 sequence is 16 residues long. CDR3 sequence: CASSLSHLAGGDTQYF. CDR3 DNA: TGTGCCAGCAGCTTGAGTCATCTAGCGGGAGGGGATACGCAGTATTTT.

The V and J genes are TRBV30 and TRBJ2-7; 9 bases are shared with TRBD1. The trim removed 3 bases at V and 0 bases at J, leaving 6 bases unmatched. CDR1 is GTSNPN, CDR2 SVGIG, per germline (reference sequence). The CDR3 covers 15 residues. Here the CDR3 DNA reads TGTGCCTGGAGACGGGACAGGGCCCGCTCCTACGAGCAGTACTTC. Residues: CAWRRDRARSYEQYF.

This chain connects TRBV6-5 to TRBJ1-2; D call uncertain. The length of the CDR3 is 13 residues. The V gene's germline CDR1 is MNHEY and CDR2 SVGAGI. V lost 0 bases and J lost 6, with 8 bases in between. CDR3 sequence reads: CASSYSEENGYTF. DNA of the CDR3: TGTGCCAGCAGTTACTCGGAGGAGAATGGCTACACCTTC.

DNA for the CDR3: TGTGCCAGTAGTCCTCAGACAGGGGTGGGCAATCAGCCCCAGCATTTT. It is translated as CASSPQTGVGNQPQHF. The rearrangement uses TRBV19 and TRBJ1-5; 8 nucleotides align to TRBD1. This CDR3 spans 16 amino acids. Germline assignment: CDR1 LNHDA and CDR2 SQIVND (reference sequence). The junction had 8 bases not matched to a gene; V was cut back by 5 bases and J by 2 bases.

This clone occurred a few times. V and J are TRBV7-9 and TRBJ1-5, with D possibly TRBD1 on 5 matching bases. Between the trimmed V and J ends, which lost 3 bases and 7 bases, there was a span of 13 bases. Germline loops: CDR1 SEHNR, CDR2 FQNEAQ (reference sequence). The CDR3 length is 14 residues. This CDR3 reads CASSFGGVEQPQHF. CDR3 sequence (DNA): TGTGCCAGCAGCTTCGGAGGGGTCGAGCAGCCCCAGCATTTT.

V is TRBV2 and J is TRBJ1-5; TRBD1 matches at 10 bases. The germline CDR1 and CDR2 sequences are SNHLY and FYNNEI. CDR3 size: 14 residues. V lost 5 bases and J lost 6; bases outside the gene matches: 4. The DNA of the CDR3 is TGTGCCAGCAGTCGGACAGGGGGTACTCAGCCCCAGCATTTT. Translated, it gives CASSRTGGTQPQHF. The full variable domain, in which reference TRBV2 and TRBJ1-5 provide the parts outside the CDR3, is EPEVTQTPSHQVTQMGQEVILRCVPISNHLYFYWYRQILGQKVEFLVSFYNNEISEKSEIFDDQFSVERPDGSNFTLKIRSTKLEDSAMYFCASSRTGGTQPQHFGDGTRLSIL.

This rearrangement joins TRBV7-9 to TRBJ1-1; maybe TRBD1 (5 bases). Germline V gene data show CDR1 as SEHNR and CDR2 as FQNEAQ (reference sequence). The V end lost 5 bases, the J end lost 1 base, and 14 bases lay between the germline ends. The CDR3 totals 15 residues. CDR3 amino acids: CASSLGGLENTEAFF. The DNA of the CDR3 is TGTGCCAGCAGCCTGGGGGGACTGGAGAACACTGAAGCTTTCTTT.

The CDR3: CAISGSGSHKDTQYF. The CDR3 DNA reads TGTGCCATCAGTGGAAGCGGGAGTCATAAAGATACGCAGTATTTT. The chain is built from TRBV10-3 and TRBJ2-3, with 8 bases that match TRBD2. V gave up 4 bases and J gave up 5 bases; unmatched junction bases: 8. The CDR3 has 15 amino acids. Germline CDR1 reads ENHRY; CDR2 reads SYGVKD.

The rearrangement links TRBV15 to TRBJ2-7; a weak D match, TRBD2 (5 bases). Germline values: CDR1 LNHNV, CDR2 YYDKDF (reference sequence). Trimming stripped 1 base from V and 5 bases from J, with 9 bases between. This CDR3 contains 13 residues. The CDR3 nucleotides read TGTGCCACCAGCAGAGGGGAGACCAACGAGCAGTACTTC. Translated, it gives CATSRGETNEQYF.

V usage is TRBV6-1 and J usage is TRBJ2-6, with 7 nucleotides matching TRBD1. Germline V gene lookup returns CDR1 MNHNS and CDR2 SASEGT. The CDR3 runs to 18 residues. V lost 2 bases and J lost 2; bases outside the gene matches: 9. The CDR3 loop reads CASSERDREWAGANVLTF. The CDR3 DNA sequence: TGTGCCAGCAGTGAAAGGGACAGAGAATGGGCTGGGGCCAACGTCCTGACTTTC.

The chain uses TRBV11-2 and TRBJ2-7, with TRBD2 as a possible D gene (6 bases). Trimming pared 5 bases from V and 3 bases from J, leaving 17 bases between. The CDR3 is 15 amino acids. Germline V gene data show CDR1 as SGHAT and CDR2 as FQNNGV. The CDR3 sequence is CASSPRSGGVYEQYF. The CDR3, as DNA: TGTGCCAGCAGCCCTAGGAGCGGAGGGGTCTACGAGCAGTACTTC.

CDR3 coding DNA: TGTGCCAGCAGCTCCCTTAGCGGGGTGAGCACAGATACGCAGTATTTT. This codes for CASSSLSGVSTDTQYF. This rearrangement joins TRBV7-9 to TRBJ2-3; TRBD2 aligns across 8 bases. This CDR3 has 16 residues. V shed 4 bases and J 0 bases; nucleotides not matched to a gene: 6. Germline loops: CDR1 SEHNR, CDR2 FQNEAQ (reference sequence).

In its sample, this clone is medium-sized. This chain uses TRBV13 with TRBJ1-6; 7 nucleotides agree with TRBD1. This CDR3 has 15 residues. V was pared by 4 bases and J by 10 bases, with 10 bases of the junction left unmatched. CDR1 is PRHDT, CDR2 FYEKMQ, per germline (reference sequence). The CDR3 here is CASSSPTGPGSPLHF. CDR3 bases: TGTGCCAGCAGCTCTCCGACAGGGCCTGGGTCACCCCTCCACTTT. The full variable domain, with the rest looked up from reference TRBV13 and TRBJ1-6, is AAGVIQSPRHLIKEKRETATLKCYPIPRHDTVYWYQQGPGQDPQFLISFYEKMQSDKGSIPDRFSAQQFSDYHSELNMSSLELGDSALYFCASSSPTGPGSPLHFGNGTRLTVT.

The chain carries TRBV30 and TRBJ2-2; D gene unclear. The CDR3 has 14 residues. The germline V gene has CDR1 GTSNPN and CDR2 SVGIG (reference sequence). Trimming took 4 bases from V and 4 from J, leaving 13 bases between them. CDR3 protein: CAWNDEVGTGELFF. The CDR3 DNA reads TGTGCCTGGAATGACGAGGTGGGCACCGGGGAGCTGTTTTTT.

CDR3: CASSSPTGLNTEAFF. The CDR3 coding sequence is TGTGCCAGCAGCTCTCCGACAGGGCTGAACACTGAAGCTTTCTTT. The J gene is TRBJ1-1, the V gene TRBV11-2, with TRBD1 matching over 7 bases. This CDR3 region has 15 residues. Trimming cost V 4 bases and J 0 bases; bases outside gene matches: 5. Looked up from germline, CDR1 is SGHAT and CDR2 is FQNNGV. Based on the CDR3 plus reference TRBV11-2 and TRBJ1-1, the full variable domain is EAGVAQSPRYKIIEKRQSVAFWCNPISGHATLYWYQQILGQGPKLLIQFQNNGVVDDSQLPKDRFSAERLKGVDSTLKIQPAKLEDSAVYLCASSSPTGLNTEAFFGQGTRLTVV.

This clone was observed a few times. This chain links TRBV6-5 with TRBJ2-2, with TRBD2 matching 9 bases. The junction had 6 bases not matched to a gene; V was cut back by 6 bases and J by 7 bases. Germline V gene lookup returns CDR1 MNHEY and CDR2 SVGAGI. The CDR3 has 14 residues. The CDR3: CASRAGGPGGELFF. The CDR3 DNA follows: TGTGCCAGCAGGGCGGGAGGGCCCGGCGGGGAGCTGTTTTTT.

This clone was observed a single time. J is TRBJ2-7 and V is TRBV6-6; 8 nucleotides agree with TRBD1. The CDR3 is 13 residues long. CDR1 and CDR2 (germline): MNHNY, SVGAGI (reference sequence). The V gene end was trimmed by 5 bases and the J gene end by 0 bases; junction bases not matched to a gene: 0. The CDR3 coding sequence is TGTGCCAGCAGTGACAGGGGCTCCTACGAGCAGTACTTC. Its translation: CASSDRGSYEQYF.

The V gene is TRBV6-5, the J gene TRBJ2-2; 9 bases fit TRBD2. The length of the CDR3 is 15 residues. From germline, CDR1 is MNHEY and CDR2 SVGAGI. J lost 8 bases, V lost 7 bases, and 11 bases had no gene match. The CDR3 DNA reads TGTGCCAGCACCCCGAGGGTAGCGGGGGAGGGGGAGCTGTTTTTT. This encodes CASTPRVAGEGELFF.

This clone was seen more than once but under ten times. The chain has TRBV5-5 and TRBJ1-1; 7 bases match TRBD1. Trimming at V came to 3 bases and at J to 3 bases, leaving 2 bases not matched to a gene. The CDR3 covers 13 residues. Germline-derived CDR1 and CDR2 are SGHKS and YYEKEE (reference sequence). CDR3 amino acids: CASSSGQYTEAFF. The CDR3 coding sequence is TGTGCCAGCAGCTCGGGACAGTACACTGAAGCTTTCTTT.